These 30 T cell receptor beta chains were all obtained from the same sample, sequenced in a study of T cell repertoires and Cas9 in healthy adults. Sequenced by immunoSEQ multiplex PCR; TCRdb stores in-frame clones only, minus some. The repertoire consists of about 13,000 clones, with roughly 87% occurring once and the leading ten covering 1.5%. Sequencing was done on a sample of Tregs (CD4+, CD25+, CD127-, CD137-, CD154-) from PBMCs; culture status not recorded. All receptors derive from a human donor in good health.

In this sample, this clone turned up once. The J gene is TRBJ2-7, the V gene TRBV6-1; weak D call: TRBD2 (6 bases). V dropped 6 bases and J dropped 0 bases, with 12 bases sitting between them. The CDR3 sequence is 14 residues long. Germline-derived CDR1 and CDR2 are MNHNS and SASEGT. CDR3 nucleotide sequence: TGTGCCAGCAGCCCATCCGGGGGCTCCTACGAGCAGTACGTC. It is translated as CASSPSGGSYEQYV.

The V gene is TRBV9, the J gene TRBJ2-2; maybe TRBD1 (5 bases). Trimming took 4 bases from V and 0 from J, leaving 10 bases between them. The CDR3 spans 15 residues. The germline gives CDR1 SGDLS, CDR2 YYNGEE. The CDR3: CASSPQGANTGELFF. CDR3 nucleotide sequence: TGTGCCAGCAGCCCCCAGGGCGCGAACACCGGGGAGCTGTTTTTT.

The chain links TRBV25-1 to TRBJ2-2; 7 bases agree with TRBD1. The CDR3 is 11 amino acids. Trimming cost V 8 bases and J 12 bases; bases outside gene matches: 6. Looked up from germline, CDR1 is MGHDK and CDR2 is SYGVNS. This chain's CDR3 is CASRGQTKLFF. CDR3 bases: TGTGCCAGCCGGGGACAGACCAAGCTGTTTTTT.

A word on this clone: The junction and the germline gene differ at one end; a read error may be behind it. The rearrangement uses TRBV4-3 and TRBJ2-3; 8 nucleotides align to TRBD2. Germline CDR1 reads LGHNA; CDR2 reads YSLEER. This CDR3 has 15 amino acids. The CDR3 DNA follows: TGCGCCAGCAGCCAAGTTGTGGCCGGCGGGGGGCACCGACTTTTT. Its translation is CASSQVVAGGGHRLF.

Of note for this clone: Distinct nucleotide sequences in the sample also encode this CDR3. The V gene is TRBV7-3, the J gene TRBJ1-1; the D gene is possibly TRBD1 (6 bases). CDR3 length: 14 amino acids. Per germline, CDR1 SGHTA and CDR2 FQGTGA. V was trimmed by 0 bases and J by 5 bases, leaving 10 bases between them. CDR3 nucleotide sequence: TGTGCCAGCAGCTTAACGGGGGCCAGAACTGAAGCTTTCTTT. It specifies CASSLTGARTEAFF.

This clone was observed a few times. V and J are TRBV19 and TRBJ1-1; D may be TRBD1 (6 bases). Trimming pared 7 bases from V and 12 bases from J, leaving 33 bases between. The length of the CDR3 is 17 residues. The germline V gene has CDR1 LNHDA and CDR2 SQIVND (reference sequence). The CDR3 DNA sequence: TGTGCCAGTACCTATGCTAGCCGCACCCAAGGCGGCAGGGGACCTTTCTTT. It yields the protein CASTYASRTQGGRGPFF.

V gene TRBV28 combines with J gene TRBJ2-7; 8 nucleotides line up with TRBD1. There are 14 residues in the CDR3. CDR1 is MDHEN, CDR2 SYDVKM, per germline. V dropped 3 bases and J dropped 2; count of bases not matched to a gene: 3. CDR3 bases: TGTGCCAGCAGTTTTACAGGGGGAACCTACGAGCAGTACGTC. This encodes CASSFTGGTYEQYV.

The chain links TRBV5-1 to TRBJ2-5, with D possibly being TRBD1 or TRBD2 (5 bases each). Per the germline V gene, CDR1 is SGHRS and CDR2 is YFSETQ. The CDR3 runs to 19 residues. V was pared by 0 bases and J by 3 bases, with 24 bases between. The CDR3 loop reads CASSLVFGGGAMGKETQYF. The CDR3 DNA follows: TGCGCCAGCAGCTTGGTCTTCGGTGGGGGAGCCATGGGAAAAGAGACCCAGTACTTC.

Notes on this clone: The same CDR3 is also encoded by other DNA sequences in this sample. The V gene is TRBV19, the J gene TRBJ1-3, with D possibly TRBD1 on 5 matching bases. Germline loops: CDR1 LNHDA, CDR2 SQIVND (reference sequence). The CDR3 covers 15 residues. V was shortened by 6 bases and J by 4 bases, with 16 bases between the two germline ends. CDR3 loop: CASRAFGGSGNTIYF. As DNA, the CDR3 is TGTGCCAGTAGGGCTTTTGGGGGTTCCGGAAACACCATATATTTT.

V usage is TRBV4-1 and J usage is TRBJ1-2; possible D gene TRBD1, 5 bases. The length of the CDR3 is 13 residues. V lost 4 bases to trimming and J lost 6 bases, with 12 bases between them. Germline V gene data show CDR1 as MGHRA and CDR2 as YSYEKL. The CDR3 DNA reads TGCGCCAGCAGCCCCGGGCAGGGACATGGCTACACCTTC. It is translated as CASSPGQGHGYTF.

This chain connects TRBV5-4 to TRBJ1-1; D gene uncertain. Trimming left V 1 base short and J 6 bases short, with 10 bases between. There are 13 residues in the CDR3. Germline values: CDR1 SGHNT, CDR2 YYREEE (reference sequence). CDR3 amino acids: CASSLIAAAEAFF. CDR3 DNA sequence: TGTGCCAGCAGCTTGATAGCCGCCGCTGAAGCTTTCTTT.

This clone was recorded once. The V and J genes are TRBV2 and TRBJ2-5; either TRBD1 or TRBD2 may supply D (7 bases each). This CDR3 has 15 amino acids. Trimming pared 1 base from V and 2 bases from J, leaving 11 bases between. CDR1 is SNHLY and CDR2 is FYNNEI in the germline V gene. The chain's CDR3 is CASSEVQGGQETQYF. The CDR3 bases are TGTGCCAGCAGTGAAGTGCAGGGGGGGCAAGAGACCCAGTACTTC.

The chain couples TRBV27 to TRBJ1-6; D is unclear. Germline CDR1 reads MNHEY; CDR2 reads SMNVEV (reference sequence). This CDR3 is 13 amino acids long. V dropped 2 bases and J dropped 10 bases, with 9 bases sitting between them. CDR3 sequence reads: CASSLLILSPLHF. In DNA, the CDR3 is TGTGCCAGCAGTTTACTGATTCTGTCACCCCTCCACTTT.

This chain uses TRBV7-2 with TRBJ2-2; TRBD2 matches 12 bases. V shed 6 bases, J shed 4 bases, and the junction held 6 bases outside the gene matches. The germline gives CDR1 SGHTA, CDR2 FQGNSA. This CDR3 is built from 16 residues. CDR3 protein: CASSQTGLAGTGELFF. The CDR3 DNA is TGTGCCAGCAGTCAGACGGGACTAGCGGGCACCGGGGAGCTGTTTTTT. Full variable domain (outside the CDR3, taken from reference TRBV7-2 and TRBJ2-2): GAGVSQSPSNKVTEKGKDVELRCDPISGHTALYWYRQSLGQGLEFLIYFQGNSAPDKSGLPSDRFSAERTGGSVSTLTIQRTQQEDSAVYLCASSQTGLAGTGELFFGEGSRLTVL.

The J gene is TRBJ2-1, the V gene TRBV10-3; 8 nucleotides line up with TRBD2. Germline CDR1 and CDR2: ENHRY and SYGVKD. CDR3 length equals 16 residues. The V segment lost 7 bases and the J segment 4 bases; nucleotides outside the gene matches: 12. CDR3 nucleotide sequence: TGTGCCATCACTGGGGGTTTCGGGACTAGGTACAATGAGCAGTTCTTC. Protein: CAITGGFGTRYNEQFF.

This rearrangement joins TRBV18 to TRBJ2-7; 7 nucleotides match TRBD1. Germline V gene sequence: CDR1 KGHSH, CDR2 LQKENI. V shed 4 bases, J shed 7 bases, and the junction held 7 bases outside the gene matches. The CDR3 sequence is 13 residues long. CDR3: CASSLDRVNEQYF. CDR3 coding DNA: TGTGCCAGCTCACTAGACAGGGTGAATGAGCAGTACTTC.

V usage is TRBV9 and J usage is TRBJ2-2, with a weak D call TRBD2 (6 bases). The CDR3 runs 15 residues. Trimming pared 6 bases from V and 2 bases from J, leaving 14 bases between. Germline values: CDR1 SGDLS, CDR2 YYNGEE. The CDR3: CASTLLASNTGELFF. The CDR3 DNA reads as TGTGCCAGCACCCTTCTAGCGAGTAACACCGGGGAGCTGTTTTTT.

V gene TRBV5-1 combines with J gene TRBJ1-1, with D unresolved. Germline V gives CDR1 SGHRS, CDR2 YFSETQ. Trimming cost V 0 bases and J 0 bases, with 9 bases left between them. The CDR3 consists of 15 residues. CDR3 loop: CASSLARAVNTEAFF. In DNA, the CDR3 is TGCGCCAGCAGCTTGGCGCGGGCAGTGAACACTGAAGCTTTCTTT.

This chain links TRBV5-1 with TRBJ1-2; D is unresolved. CDR1 is SGHRS and CDR2 is YFSETQ in the germline V gene. Between the trimmed V and J ends, which lost 5 bases and 4 bases, there was a span of 12 bases. This CDR3 comprises 13 residues. CDR3 amino acids: CASRGAARYGYTF. The CDR3 nucleotides read TGCGCCAGCAGAGGTGCAGCCCGCTATGGCTACACCTTC.

CDR3 in amino acids: CASSIFLEGGNTEAFF. The CDR3 DNA reads TGTGCCAGTAGTATATTTCTTGAGGGGGGGAACACTGAAGCTTTCTTT. V and J are TRBV19 and TRBJ1-1; TRBD1 is a possible D gene (6 bases). V gave up 2 bases and J gave up 1 base, with 14 bases separating them. The CDR3 runs 16 residues. Germline lookup yields CDR1 LNHDA and CDR2 SQIVND (reference sequence). The full variable domain, completed using reference TRBV19 and TRBJ1-1, is DGGITQSPKYLFRKEGQNVTLSCEQNLNHDAMYWYRQDPGQGLRLIYYSQIVNDFQKGDIAEGYSVSREKKESFPLTVTSAQKNPTAFYLCASSIFLEGGNTEAFFGQGTRLTVV.

The chain carries TRBV29-1 and TRBJ2-5, with D unclear. V was shortened by 4 bases and J by 3 bases, with 9 bases between the two germline ends. The CDR3 covers 12 residues. Germline V gene lookup returns CDR1 SQVTM and CDR2 ANQGSEA. CDR3 nucleotides: TGCAGCGTTGCCGTCCATAAAGAGACCCAGTACTTC. Translation gives CSVAVHKETQYF.

V is TRBV5-5 and J is TRBJ2-1, with TRBD1 matching 8 bases. V was clipped by 1 base and J by 7 bases; unmatched bases: 7. This CDR3 contains 15 residues. Germline loops: CDR1 SGHKS, CDR2 YYEKEE (reference sequence). CDR3: CASSLQPDRANEQFF. CDR3 DNA sequence: TGTGCCAGCAGCTTGCAACCGGACAGGGCGAATGAGCAGTTCTTC.

The count of this clone is one. This rearrangement joins TRBV6-1 to TRBJ2-2, with D possibly being TRBD1 or TRBD2 (5 bases each). CDR3 size: 15 residues. Looked up from germline, CDR1 is MNHNS and CDR2 is SASEGT. Trimming shortened V by 6 bases and J by 3 bases, and 14 bases separated the two germline ends. CDR3 residues: CASRWGRGDTGELFF. The CDR3, as DNA: TGTGCCAGCAGGTGGGGACGGGGTGACACCGGGGAGCTGTTTTTT.

This sequence joins TRBV6-1 and TRBJ1-6; the D gene is possibly TRBD1 (6 bases). CDR3 length: 13 amino acids. V shed 7 bases and J shed 9 bases, with 13 bases lying between them. Germline V CDR1 and CDR2: MNHNS, SASEGT. The CDR3 spells CASTRDNSSPLHF. The CDR3 nucleotides read TGTGCCAGCACCAGGGACAATAGTTCACCCCTCCACTTT.

This clone was seen a few times. V is TRBV7-3 and J is TRBJ1-2; 7 bases line up with TRBD1. The ends lost 0 bases at V and 8 bases at J; junction bases unmatched: 15. The CDR3 sequence is 17 residues long. Germline assignment: CDR1 SGHTA and CDR2 FQGTGA. This CDR3 is CASSLTNFGRQGGGYTF. CDR3 nucleotide sequence: TGTGCCAGCAGCTTAACCAACTTCGGCCGGCAGGGGGGCGGCTACACCTTC.

The J gene is TRBJ2-5, the V gene TRBV11-2, with TRBD2 identical over 9 bases. Germline CDR1 reads SGHAT; CDR2 reads FQNNGV. The CDR3 consists of 14 residues. The V segment lost 1 base and the J segment 3 bases; nucleotides outside the gene matches: 0. The CDR3 here is CASSLGLAEETQYF. CDR3 coding DNA: TGTGCCAGCAGCTTAGGACTAGCGGAAGAGACCCAGTACTTC.

The chain carries TRBV30 and TRBJ1-2; D gene ambiguous. V lost 1 base, J lost 3 bases, and 6 bases lay in between. Germline V gene data show CDR1 as GTSNPN and CDR2 as SVGIG (reference sequence). The CDR3 sequence is 12 residues long. The CDR3 sequence is CAWSGEYYGYTF. CDR3 coding DNA: TGTGCCTGGAGTGGAGAATACTATGGCTACACCTTC.

The V call is TRBV6-4, the J call TRBJ1-2; maybe TRBD1 (5 bases). V was shortened by 2 bases and J by 4 bases, with 17 bases between the two germline ends. The CDR3 runs to 16 residues. Looked up from germline, CDR1 is MRHNA and CDR2 is SNTAGT. The CDR3 nucleotides read TGTGCCAGCAGTGACGTGGGGGGAACCCCCCCCTATGGCTACACCTTC. It yields the protein CASSDVGGTPPYGYTF.

The J gene is TRBJ2-7, the V gene TRBV21-1. TRBV21-1 is assigned pseudogene status. The CDR3 sequence is 14 residues long. CDR3 sequence: CASSKVHRSYEQYV. Here the CDR3 DNA reads TGTGCCAGCAGCAAAGTCCACCGCTCCTACGAGCAGTACGTC.

The chain couples TRBV28 to TRBJ2-3; D uncertain. Germline V gives CDR1 MDHEN, CDR2 SYDVKM. V dropped 6 bases and J dropped 4 bases, with 20 bases sitting between them. This CDR3 has 16 residues. CDR3 DNA sequence: TGTGCCAGCAGCTTCCCTATACTCCAAGGGCCAGATACGCAGTATTTT. Translated: CASSFPILQGPDTQYF.